Described below is a single T cell receptor (beta chain) sequence and its context. The sample originates from a study of T cells in localized non-small cell lung cancer. V gave up 6 bases and J gave up 8 bases; unmatched junction bases: 13. Germline lookup yields CDR1 MNHEY and CDR2 SVGAGI. The CDR3 has 15 residues. Some clones are missing from TCRdb's copy, which holds only in-frame ones; the method was immunoSEQ multiplex PCR. The data show 15,000 to 20,000 clones, approximately 80% seen once. The specimen comprised peripheral blood, sampled before any cancer treatment. This chain uses TRBV6-5 with TRBJ2-1; TRBD2 matches at 7 bases. The receptor was derived from a man aged 40 to 75 with stage I lung adenocarcinoma. CDR3: CASSTQFPSGHEQFF. In nucleotides, the CDR3 is TGTGCCAGCAGCACGCAATTCCCTAGCGGTCATGAGCAGTTCTTC.